This is a list of T cell receptor beta chains from one sample in a study of cytomegalovirus exposure and HLA in healthy donors. Assay used: immunoSEQ multiplex PCR; TCRdb lists only in-frame clones, some missing. This table holds about 18,000 clones, roughly 75% found once. The sequencing input was PBMCs. The receptors come from a man between 18 and 29 years old in good health and CMV-seronegative. The CDR3 runs from the conserved cysteine through the conserved F or W. Each record gives: CDR3 length, J gene, V gene, CDR3 protein.

12 TRBJ1-1 TRBV29-1 CSGFDRFREAFF
15 TRBJ1-2 TRBV7-9 CASSLMGGSLFGYTF
14 TRBJ1-5 TRBV6-1 CASLGDRGIQPQHF
14 TRBJ2-5 TRBV11-3 CASSKPGRTETQYF
15 TRBJ2-3 TRBV6-1 CASSPRAGGTDTQYF
12 TRBJ1-2 TRBV30 CAWTQGDYGYTF
15 TRBJ2-5 TRBV6-1 CASSVLAGGQETQYF
15 TRBJ2-7 TRBV4-2 CASSPPGAESYEQYF
14 TRBJ1-2 TRBV5-1 CASSGTGGGYGYTF
15 TRBJ2-2 TRBV30 CAWTRLAGDTGELFF
14 TRBJ2-1 TRBV9 CASSVGSGWDEQFF
15 TRBJ2-7 TRBV4-1 CASSPGQGVSYEQYF
12 TRBJ2-7 TRBV30 CAWRGQSYEQYF
12 TRBJ1-1 TRBV30 CAWSSGDAEAFF
15 TRBJ2-3 TRBV2 CASRGTSDSTDTQYF
15 TRBJ1-2 TRBV13 CASSSAWRSNYGYTF
15 TRBJ1-2 TRBV7-9 CASSLEGQGAYGYTF
15 TRBJ2-1 TRBV5-1 CASSRTSGSPHEQFF
16 TRBJ1-2 TRBV6-1 CASSETAGGSPYGYTF
15 TRBJ2-3 TRBV6-5 CASSSGTGGADTQYF
13 TRBJ1-4 TRBV25-1 CASSEEWDEKLFF
12 TRBJ2-1 TRBV15 CATSAKAGELFF
14 TRBJ2-7 TRBV7-9 CASSLQGFGHEQYF
14 TRBJ1-2 TRBV4-2 CASSQAGTGAGYTF
17 TRBJ1-5 TRBV30 CAWSKGPLGQGSQPQHF
11 TRBJ2-5 TRBV30 CAWSALETQYF
15 TRBJ1-2 TRBV30 CAYHRDSISSNGYTF
13 TRBJ1-2 TRBV5-6 CASSQDRVYGYTF
15 TRBJ1-1 TRBV6-5 CASSKSRGGNTEAFF
15 TRBJ2-3 TRBV4-3 CASSRTVLSTDTQYF
15 TRBJ1-1 TRBV15 CATSTRDGGNTEAFF
14 TRBJ2-5 TRBV25-1 CASSDTGSGETQYF
16 TRBJ1-5 TRBV30 CAWSGSGGGGNQPQHF
14 TRBJ1-6 TRBV6-5 CASQTGSYNSPLHF
12 TRBJ1-1 TRBV7-9 CASTTGGGEAFF
13 TRBJ1-5 TRBV6-5 CASSLGQNQPQHF
12 TRBJ1-1 TRBV29-1 CSVGHRGGEAFF